What follows are 32 T cell receptor beta chains derived from one specimen sequenced in a study of blood T cell repertoires in COVID-19. Sequencing used immunoSEQ multiplex PCR; TCRdb keeps in-frame clones, though not all of them. This sample has approximately 190,000 clones, with around 80% found just once. Input material: peripheral blood. All receptors derive from a young man with active or convalescent COVID-19.

The chain uses TRBV28 and TRBJ1-4; TRBD1 might be the D (6 bases). Trimming cost V 5 bases and J 3 bases, with 10 bases left between them. The CDR3 is made up of 14 amino acids. Per germline, CDR1 MDHEN and CDR2 SYDVKM. Here the CDR3 reads CASSIGGANEKLFF. The CDR3 DNA reads as TGTGCCAGCAGTATAGGGGGGGCTAATGAAAAACTGTTTTTT.

The chain employs TRBV5-4 and TRBJ2-1, with D uncertain. The CDR3 runs to 14 residues. V lost 0 bases and J lost 7, with 11 bases in between. Looked up from germline, CDR1 is SGHNT and CDR2 is YYREEE (reference sequence). The CDR3 reads CASSLGSLGNEQFF. For the CDR3, the DNA is TGTGCCAGCAGCTTGGGTAGCCTCGGGAATGAGCAGTTCTTC.

This clone has only a few counts. The V call is TRBV4-1, the J call TRBJ2-1; 10 bases align to TRBD1. The CDR3 is 14 amino acids. Germline CDR1 reads MGHRA; CDR2 reads YSYEKL. V was clipped by 9 bases and J by 7 bases; unmatched bases: 9. The CDR3 sequence is CASLDRGRRNEQFF. The CDR3 bases are TGCGCCAGTTTAGACAGGGGGCGCAGAAATGAGCAGTTCTTC.

This clone showed up just a few times. The gene calls are TRBV2 and TRBJ1-2; no clear D. The CDR3 sequence is 14 residues long. Germline-derived CDR1 and CDR2 are SNHLY and FYNNEI. Deletions cut 4 bases from V and 2 bases from J, with 11 bases between. This CDR3 is CASSGAGTNYGYTF. The CDR3 DNA is TGTGCCAGCAGTGGTGCGGGTACCAACTATGGCTACACCTTC.

The chain is built from TRBV12-2 and TRBJ2-3; the DNA was not compared with TRBD2, the D call given in the table. TRBV12-2 is tagged as a pseudogene. The CDR3 consists of 17 residues. The CDR3 region is CASRPGGLAGETDTQYF. DNA of the CDR3: TGTGCAAGTCGCCCGGGGGGACTAGCGGGAGAGACAGATACGCAGTATTTT.

This clone was observed a handful of times. The rearrangement uses TRBV30 and TRBJ1-1; D is unresolved. Germline V gene sequence: CDR1 GTSNPN, CDR2 SVGIG (reference sequence). The V end was cut by 0 bases, the J end by 10 bases, with 9 bases between. CDR3 length: 11 amino acids. The chain's CDR3 is CAWSVRTGAFF. The DNA for the CDR3 is TGTGCCTGGAGTGTACGTACGGGAGCTTTCTTT. The full variable domain, its missing parts supplied by reference TRBV30 and TRBJ1-1, is SQTIHQWPATLVQPVGSPLSLECTVEGTSNPNLYWYRQAAGRGLQLLFYSVGIGQISSEVPQNLSASRPQDRQFILSSKKLLLSDSGFYLCAWSVRTGAFFGQGTRLTVV.

This sequence joins TRBV19 and TRBJ2-5; 9 bases align to TRBD2. This CDR3 has 14 residues. Germline V CDR1 and CDR2: LNHDA, SQIVND (reference sequence). V trimming: 10 bases; J trimming: 5 bases; junction bases outside the gene matches: 11. The DNA for the CDR3 is TGTGCCACCCTGGGCGGGGGGGCCGGTGAGACCCAGTACTTC. It yields the protein CATLGGGAGETQYF.

The table lists this clone with a few counts. The chain has TRBV7-9 and TRBJ1-2, with TRBD1 matching 7 bases. Germline CDR1 is SEHNR and CDR2 is FQNEAQ (reference sequence). This CDR3 has 15 amino acids. The ends lost 11 bases at V and 4 bases at J; junction bases unmatched: 16. CDR3 sequence: CAGSGWDRSSYGYTF. The CDR3 DNA reads as TGTGCCGGCTCTGGATGGGACAGATCATCCTATGGCTACACCTTC.

On this clone itself: This CDR3 is also generated by other DNA sequences in the sample. The rearrangement links TRBV12-3 or TRBV12-4 to TRBJ1-5; tentative D call: TRBD1 (5 bases). The CDR3 spans 13 residues. Deletions cut 3 bases from V and 7 bases from J, with 10 bases between. The DNA for the CDR3 is TGTGCCAGCAGTTTTGGGGCCGGGCAGCCCCAGCATTTT. Protein sequence: CASSFGAGQPQHF.

V gene TRBV29-1 combines with J gene TRBJ2-4; TRBD1 aligns across 11 bases. The V gene's germline CDR1 is SQVTM and CDR2 ANQGSEA. V shed 7 bases, J shed 7 bases, and the junction held 6 bases outside the gene matches. The CDR3 runs to 13 residues. The CDR3 here is CSGGQGAGNIQYF. CDR3 DNA: TGCAGCGGTGGACAGGGGGCCGGGAACATTCAGTACTTC.

The chain recombines TRBV2 with TRBJ1-5, with 7 bases that match TRBD1. There are 14 residues in the CDR3. J lost 9 bases, V lost 6 bases, and 11 bases had no gene match. Germline V lookup: CDR1 SNHLY, CDR2 FYNNEI. The CDR3 DNA follows: TGTGCCAGCAGGGAAACAGGGGAGTCACGGCCCCAGCATTTT. It is translated as CASRETGESRPQHF.

The chain combines TRBV3-1 (or the pseudogene TRBV3-2) with TRBJ2-7, with D unclear. CDR3 length: 16 residues. Germline CDR1 reads LGHDT; CDR2 reads YNNKEL (reference sequence). Deletions cut 4 bases from V and 7 bases from J, with 23 bases between. The CDR3 spells CASSRPPYSLQREQYF. The CDR3 DNA sequence: TGTGCCAGCAGCCGTCCCCCCTACTCCCTTCAGCGAGAGCAGTACTTC.

In regard to this clone: Mismatch with germline at one junction end may stem from a read error. The rearrangement uses TRBV7-7 and TRBJ2-1; a weak D match, TRBD2 (6 bases). Germline V lookup: CDR1 SSHAT, CDR2 FNYEAQ (reference sequence). The CDR3 sequence is 15 residues long. The CDR3 is CASSLARGRNDEQFF. CDR3 sequence (DNA): TGTGCTAGCAGCTTAGCGCGGGGTCGGAACGATGAGCAGTTCTTC.

The V and J genes are TRBV7-9 and TRBJ2-7; 7 positions agree with TRBD1. Germline V gene data show CDR1 as SEHNR and CDR2 as FQNEAQ (reference sequence). The V segment lost 7 bases and the J segment 2 bases; nucleotides outside the gene matches: 11. The CDR3 runs 15 residues. DNA of the CDR3: TGTGCCAGCACCCAGGGGACAGCCATCGCCTACGAGCAGTACTTC. This gives the protein CASTQGTAIAYEQYF.

The V and J genes are TRBV19 and TRBJ1-2; D remains ambiguous. The V and J ends lost 6 bases and 2 bases respectively, with 7 bases between them. Germline lookup yields CDR1 LNHDA and CDR2 SQIVND (reference sequence). This CDR3 contains 12 residues. CDR3 loop: CASSLVNYGYTF. The CDR3 nucleotides read TGTGCCAGTAGCTTAGTGAACTATGGCTACACCTTC.

The V call is TRBV7-9, the J call TRBJ2-2; TRBD2 matches 12 bases. With 4 bases clipped from V and 7 bases from J, the junction kept 10 bases outside the gene matches. The CDR3 covers 17 residues. Germline CDR1 SEHNR, CDR2 FQNEAQ (reference sequence). The CDR3 loop is CASSSGSSGGAVGELFF. The CDR3 bases are TGTGCCAGCAGCTCAGGATCTAGCGGGGGGGCCGTCGGGGAGCTGTTTTTT.

The sample holds one count of this clone. The DNA of the CDR3 is TGTGCAAGTCGCTTCGGGGGGGGTCAGCCCCAGCATTTT. It encodes CASRFGGGQPQHF. The J gene is TRBJ1-5, the V gene TRBV12-2. TRBV12-2 is shown as a pseudogene. This CDR3 contains 13 residues.

This chain uses TRBV3-1 (or the pseudogene TRBV3-2) with TRBJ2-1, with 8 bases that match TRBD2. This CDR3 is 19 amino acids long. V shed 4 bases and J 0 bases; nucleotides not matched to a gene: 14. Germline CDR1 and CDR2: LGHDT and YNNKEL (reference sequence). CDR3 region: CASSPKVFRGGSSYNEQFF. The CDR3 DNA reads as TGTGCCAGCAGCCCTAAAGTTTTTCGCGGGGGGAGCTCCTACAATGAGCAGTTCTTC.

The rearrangement links TRBV12-3 or TRBV12-4 to TRBJ1-1; D may be TRBD1 (5 bases). The V gene lost 2 bases and the J gene lost 5 bases, with 9 bases spanning the gap. This CDR3 has 13 amino acids. CDR3 loop: CASSLQGRTEAFF. CDR3 coding DNA: TGTGCCAGCAGTTTACAGGGCCGAACTGAAGCTTTCTTT.

Written as DNA, the CDR3 is TGTGCCAGCAGACTTCAGGGGGTTAGTAGGAACACCGGGGAGCTGTTTTTT. Translating it yields CASRLQGVSRNTGELFF. V and J are TRBV28 and TRBJ2-2; 7 nucleotides match TRBD1. Per germline, CDR1 MDHEN and CDR2 SYDVKM. J lost 1 base, V lost 6 bases, and 11 bases had no gene match. The CDR3 is 17 amino acids.

The sample holds one count of this clone. This chain links TRBV5-1 with TRBJ2-4; D perhaps matches TRBD1 (7 bases). The CDR3 runs to 14 residues. Germline values: CDR1 SGHRS, CDR2 YFSETQ. Trimming cost V 4 bases and J 9 bases, with 17 bases left between them. The CDR3 sequence is CASSPYLQGGIQYF. The CDR3 DNA reads TGCGCCAGCAGCCCATACCTGCAGGGGGGCATTCAGTACTTC.

V is TRBV10-3 and J is TRBJ2-1; 11 bases map to TRBD2. After removal of 5 bases from V and 0 bases from J, the junction contained 15 bases not matched to a gene. Germline CDR1 and CDR2: ENHRY and SYGVKD. The CDR3 consists of 20 residues. CDR3 coding DNA: TGTGCCATCAGTTTATCGACGGGGCTAGCGGGAGGTCCCTCCTACAATGAGCAGTTCTTC. Amino acid sequence: CAISLSTGLAGGPSYNEQFF.

The V call is TRBV6-4, the J call TRBJ2-3; 8 positions match TRBD2. The CDR3 has 15 amino acids. Per the germline V gene, CDR1 is MRHNA and CDR2 is SNTAGT. The V and J ends lost 7 bases and 6 bases, in that order; junction bases with no gene match: 12. The CDR3: CASTLSGGGGDTQYF. The CDR3 nucleotides read TGTGCCAGCACTTTGAGCGGGGGCGGAGGGGATACGCAGTATTTT.

The V and J genes are TRBV5-1 and TRBJ1-1; a weak D match, TRBD1 (6 bases). Per the germline V gene, CDR1 is SGHRS and CDR2 is YFSETQ. This CDR3 has 13 amino acids. V was clipped by 2 bases and J by 2 bases, with 7 bases between them. CDR3 in amino acids: CASSFRGNTEAFF. The CDR3 coding sequence is TGCGCCAGCAGCTTCAGGGGAAACACTGAAGCTTTCTTT.

The J gene is TRBJ1-1, the V gene TRBV7-2, with 7 nucleotides matching TRBD1. The CDR3 has 16 residues. The germline V gene encodes CDR1 SGHTA and CDR2 FQGNSA. The J segment lost 7 bases and the V segment lost 1 base, leaving 12 bases of the junction unmatched. CDR3 nucleotides: TGTGCCAGCAGCTTAGAGGGGGCGCGGAGGTTAGATGAAGCTTTCTTT. It specifies CASSLEGARRLDEAFF.

The chain links TRBV7-9 to TRBJ1-2, with 8 nucleotides matching TRBD1. CDR1 is SEHNR and CDR2 is FQNEAQ in the germline V gene (reference sequence). The CDR3 has 15 amino acids. The V gene end was trimmed by 1 base and the J gene end by 4 bases; junction bases not matched to a gene: 5. The CDR3 region is CASSLVTGVGYGYTF. CDR3 nucleotides: TGTGCCAGCAGCTTAGTGACAGGGGTGGGCTATGGCTACACCTTC.

This clone was seen just once. CDR3 DNA sequence: TGTGCCAGCAGCGGGTGGTACAGGGCGGACTCTGGGGCCAACGTCCTGACTTTC. It yields the protein CASSGWYRADSGANVLTF. The chain recombines TRBV5-4 with TRBJ2-6, with a possible D match to TRBD1 (6 bases). CDR3 length: 18 residues. Germline CDR1 SGHNT, CDR2 YYREEE (reference sequence). The germline V and J ends were trimmed by 4 bases and 0 bases, with 17 bases remaining between them.

Concerning this clone: Additional DNA sequences in this sample encode the identical CDR3. The chain combines TRBV18 with TRBJ1-5, with a weak D call TRBD1 (5 bases). The CDR3 spans 13 residues. Germline CDR1 reads KGHSH; CDR2 reads LQKENI. Trimming stripped 2 bases from V and 3 bases from J, with 5 bases between. CDR3 residues: CASSPGANQPQHF. In DNA form, the CDR3 reads TGTGCCAGCTCACCAGGGGCCAATCAGCCCCAGCATTTT.

The chain employs TRBV24-1 and TRBJ1-4; unclear D gene. Germline values: CDR1 KGHDR, CDR2 SFDVKD. Trimming stripped 3 bases from V and 8 bases from J, with 12 bases between. The CDR3 is 14 residues long. The chain's CDR3 is CATSDGSFGEKLFF. The CDR3 DNA follows: TGTGCCACCAGTGATGGGTCCTTCGGGGAAAAACTGTTTTTT.

In its sample, this clone was seen a few times. The rearrangement joins TRBV25-1 to TRBJ2-7; 8 bases match TRBD1. This CDR3 is built from 15 residues. Germline CDR1 is MGHDK and CDR2 is SYGVNS. With 4 bases clipped from V and 2 bases from J, the junction kept 7 bases outside the gene matches. The CDR3 nucleotides are TGTGCCAGCAGTGGGGGGACAGGCCGAACCTACGAGCAGTACTTC. Its translation is CASSGGTGRTYEQYF.

This rearrangement joins TRBV19 to TRBJ1-1; 8 nucleotides match TRBD1. This CDR3 is 15 amino acids long. CDR1 and CDR2 from the germline V gene are LNHDA and SQIVND (reference sequence). Losses at the gene ends were 5 bases for V and 1 base for J; bases not matched to a gene: 6. The CDR3, as DNA: TGTGCCAGTAGTCCCTGGACAGGGACGAACACTGAAGCTTTCTTT. Amino acid sequence: CASSPWTGTNTEAFF.

The V call is TRBV7-2, the J call TRBJ2-3; TRBD2 agrees at 8 bases. The CDR3 extends over 18 amino acids. With 3 bases clipped from V and 3 bases from J, the junction kept 14 bases outside the gene matches. Germline loops: CDR1 SGHTA, CDR2 FQGNSA. The CDR3 DNA follows: TGTGCCAGCAGCTTTGCGGCGGCTAGCGGGTTGGTTACAGATACGCAGTATTTT. Amino acids: CASSFAAASGLVTDTQYF.